This T cell receptor (beta chain) is from a study of T cells in Graves' hyperthyroidism and ophthalmopathy. The diagnoses drew upon clinical symptoms, serum thyroxine and TRAb, thyroid ultrasound and orbital computed tomography. General study points: Ophthalmopathy was separated from stable hyperthyroidism by a 13 V-J model. Clonotypes that were expanded in thyroid above 0.001 mostly appeared in blood too.

Trimming pared 5 bases from V and 1 base from J, leaving 14 bases between. Germline CDR1 is SGHDN and CDR2 is FVKESK. The CDR3 extends over 15 amino acids. Amplification of TCR beta CDR3 regions used RNA as the template. During a first-round RT-PCR of the TCR CDR3, the HTBI primer set was used. Using its own MiXCR run on the multiplex PCR reads, TCRdb lists one record per CDR3 protein. The sample consists of about 280,000 distinct CDR3 sequences, less than 30% of them appearing once. This clonotype was recorded many times. Its antigen is unknown. Sequenced input: blood. The source is a man in his forties with Graves' hyperthyroidism that later progressed to Graves' ophthalmopathy. This chain connects TRBV14 to TRBJ1-1; TRBD1 is a possible D gene (5 bases). In DNA form, the CDR3 reads TGTGCCAGCAGCATCCAGGGTGGCGGGAACACTGAAGCTTTCTTT. It translates to CASSIQGGGNTEAFF.